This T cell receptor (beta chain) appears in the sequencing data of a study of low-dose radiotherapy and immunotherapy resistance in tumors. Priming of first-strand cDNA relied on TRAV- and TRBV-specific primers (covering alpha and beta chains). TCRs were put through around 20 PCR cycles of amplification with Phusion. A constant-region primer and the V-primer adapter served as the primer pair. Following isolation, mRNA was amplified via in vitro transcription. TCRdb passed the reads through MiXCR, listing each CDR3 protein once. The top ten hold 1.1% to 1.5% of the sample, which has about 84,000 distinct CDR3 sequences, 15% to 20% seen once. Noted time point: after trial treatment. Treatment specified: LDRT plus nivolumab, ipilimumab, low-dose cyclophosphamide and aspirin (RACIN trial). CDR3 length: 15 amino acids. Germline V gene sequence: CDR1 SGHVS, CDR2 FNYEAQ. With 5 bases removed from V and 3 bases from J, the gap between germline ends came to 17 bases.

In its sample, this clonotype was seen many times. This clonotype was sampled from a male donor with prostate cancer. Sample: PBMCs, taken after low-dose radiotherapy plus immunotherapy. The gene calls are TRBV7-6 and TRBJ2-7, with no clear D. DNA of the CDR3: TGTGCCAGCAGCCGGTTTGAGGAGTTCCACTACGAGCAGTACTTC. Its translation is CASSRFEEFHYEQYF.